The 10 T cell receptor beta chains below all came from one sample that was sequenced in a study of cytomegalovirus exposure and HLA in healthy donors. PCR involved 60 Vbeta and 13 Jbeta primers. Some clones are missing from TCRdb's copy, which holds only in-frame ones; the method was immunoSEQ multiplex PCR. Counted here are some 220,000 clones, around 89% occurring once; the ten biggest clones make up 1%. The source material was PBMCs. These receptor sequences come from a woman aged 18-30 years in good health and CMV-seronegative.

The V gene is TRBV13, the J gene TRBJ2-1; TRBD2 aligns across 12 bases. CDR1 is PRHDT and CDR2 is FYEKMQ in the germline V gene (reference sequence). This CDR3 has 15 residues. Trimming took 5 bases from V and 5 from J; bases not matched to a gene: 4. The CDR3, as DNA: TGTGCCAGCAGCCAACTAGCGGGAGGCCACAATGAGCAGTTCTTC. This translates into CASSQLAGGHNEQFF. The full variable domain, in which reference TRBV13 and TRBJ2-1 provide the parts outside the CDR3, is AAGVIQSPRHLIKEKRETATLKCYPIPRHDTVYWYQQGPGQDPQFLISFYEKMQSDKGSIPDRFSAQQFSDYHSELNMSSLELGDSALYFCASSQLAGGHNEQFFGPGTRLTVL.

J is TRBJ2-7 and V is TRBV6-5; 9 bases align to TRBD2. Germline loops: CDR1 MNHEY, CDR2 SVGAGI. Germline trimming cut 8 bases from V and 1 base from J; bases unmatched to any gene: 9. The CDR3 contains 15 residues. The chain's CDR3 is CASRREGGFSYEQYF. In DNA form, the CDR3 reads TGTGCCAGCCGGCGGGAGGGGGGGTTTTCCTACGAGCAGTACTTC.

This chain links TRBV4-1 with TRBJ2-1; 9 bases map to TRBD2. The CDR3 consists of 19 residues. Trimming removed 8 bases from V and 3 bases from J; junction bases left unmatched: 20. CDR1 MGHRA and CDR2 YSYEKL come from the germline V gene. The CDR3 region has the DNA TGCGCCAGCGGAAACTACCCGGGGGCGGGAGGGCCGAGCTACAATGAGCAGTTCTTC. Translated, it gives CASGNYPGAGGPSYNEQFF.

V usage is TRBV9 and J usage is TRBJ2-4; D possibly corresponds to TRBD1 (5 bases). This CDR3 spans 14 amino acids. V gave up 0 bases and J gave up 4 bases, with 8 bases separating them. Germline V gene lookup returns CDR1 SGDLS and CDR2 YYNGEE. This chain's CDR3 is CASSVGAGKNIQYF. CDR3 DNA sequence: TGTGCCAGCAGCGTAGGCGCAGGGAAAAACATTCAGTACTTC. The variable domain in full, with the rest retrieved from reference TRBV9 and TRBJ2-4, is DSGVTQTPKHLITATGQRVTLRCSPRSGDLSVYWYQQSLDQGLQFLIQYYNGEERAKGNILERFSAQQFPDLHSELNLSSLELGDSALYFCASSVGAGKNIQYFGAGTRLSVL.

This chain joins TRBV4-1 and TRBJ2-7; D possibly corresponds to TRBD2 (5 bases). Trimming took off 0 bases at V and 4 bases at J, with 19 bases between the two ends. The CDR3 has 17 amino acids. CDR1 MGHRA and CDR2 YSYEKL come from the germline V gene. The CDR3 region has the DNA TGCGCCAGCAGCCAAGATACCGCCCGGACTCGACTATACGAGCAGTACTTC. Translating gives CASSQDTARTRLYEQYF.

The gene calls are TRBV6-1 and TRBJ1-5, with D perhaps TRBD1 (5 bases). Per the germline V gene, CDR1 is MNHNS and CDR2 is SASEGT. V lost 4 bases and J lost 5, with 12 bases in between. CDR3 length: 14 amino acids. The CDR3: CASSVWGGDQPQHF. Written as DNA, the CDR3 is TGTGCCAGCAGTGTTTGGGGGGGGGATCAGCCCCAGCATTTT.

This chain links TRBV5-1 with TRBJ2-4; TRBD1 matches at 7 bases. Per germline, CDR1 SGHRS and CDR2 YFSETQ. This CDR3 comprises 14 residues. The V and J ends lost 6 bases and 7 bases, in that order; junction bases with no gene match: 10. The CDR3 sequence is CASNPTTGANIQYF. CDR3 DNA: TGCGCCAGCAACCCTACTACAGGGGCCAACATTCAGTACTTC.

The chain carries TRBV5-5 and TRBJ1-2; 7 bases match TRBD1. Germline CDR1 reads SGHKS; CDR2 reads YYEKEE (reference sequence). J lost 4 bases, V lost 6 bases, and 6 bases had no gene match. The CDR3 contains 13 residues. CDR3 sequence reads: CASNPGGSYGYTF. The CDR3 nucleotides are TGTGCCAGCAACCCAGGGGGATCCTATGGCTACACCTTC.

This chain links TRBV7-9 with TRBJ2-7; 7 nucleotides line up with TRBD1. The CDR3 has 14 residues. Germline trimming cut 5 bases from V and 5 bases from J; bases unmatched to any gene: 9. Germline assignment: CDR1 SEHNR and CDR2 FQNEAQ (reference sequence). In DNA, the CDR3 is TGTGCCAGCAGCGCGTTCGGGACAGATGACGAGCAGTACTTC. Protein sequence: CASSAFGTDDEQYF.

The chain couples TRBV2 to TRBJ2-1, with D perhaps matching TRBD2 (5 bases). Between the trimmed V and J ends, which lost 9 bases and 5 bases, there was a span of 14 bases. Germline CDR1 and CDR2: SNHLY and FYNNEI. The CDR3 covers 13 residues. The CDR3 reads CARGRLANNEQFF. The CDR3 coding sequence is TGTGCCAGGGGAAGGCTAGCTAACAATGAGCAGTTCTTC.